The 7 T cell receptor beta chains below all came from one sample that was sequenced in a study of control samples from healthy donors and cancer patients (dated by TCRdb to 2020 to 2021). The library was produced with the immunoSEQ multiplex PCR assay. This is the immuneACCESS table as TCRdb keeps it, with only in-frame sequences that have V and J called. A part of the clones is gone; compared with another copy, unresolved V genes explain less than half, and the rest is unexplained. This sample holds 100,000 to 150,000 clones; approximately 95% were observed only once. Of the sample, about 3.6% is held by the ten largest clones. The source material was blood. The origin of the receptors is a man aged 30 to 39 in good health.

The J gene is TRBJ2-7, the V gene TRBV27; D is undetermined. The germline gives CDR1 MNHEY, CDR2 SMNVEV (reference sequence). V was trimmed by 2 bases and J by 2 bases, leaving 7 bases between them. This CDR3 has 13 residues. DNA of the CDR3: TGTGCCAGCAGTTTAAACGATCCCTACGAGCAGTACTTC. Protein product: CASSLNDPYEQYF.

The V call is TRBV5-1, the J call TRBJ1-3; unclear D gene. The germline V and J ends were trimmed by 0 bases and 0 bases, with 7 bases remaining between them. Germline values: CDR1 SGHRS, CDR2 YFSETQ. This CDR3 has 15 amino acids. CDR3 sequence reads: CASSLDTGSGNTIYF. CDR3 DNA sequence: TGCGCCAGCAGCTTGGATACGGGCTCTGGAAACACCATATATTTT.

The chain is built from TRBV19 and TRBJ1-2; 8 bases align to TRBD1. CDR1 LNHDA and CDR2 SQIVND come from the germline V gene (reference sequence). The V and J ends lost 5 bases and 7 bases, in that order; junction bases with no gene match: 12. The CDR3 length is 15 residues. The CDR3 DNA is TGTGCCAGTAGTCTGACAGGGGCACTCGGGACTGGCTACACCTTC. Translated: CASSLTGALGTGYTF.

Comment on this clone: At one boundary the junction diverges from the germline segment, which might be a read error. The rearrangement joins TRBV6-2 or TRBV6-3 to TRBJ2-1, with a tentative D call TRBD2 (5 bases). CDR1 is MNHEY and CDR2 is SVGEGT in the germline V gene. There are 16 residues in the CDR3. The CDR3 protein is CASSHSGKTRKNEQFF. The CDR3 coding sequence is TGTGCCAGCAGTCACTCCGGGAAAACAAGAAAGAATGAGCAGTTCTTC.

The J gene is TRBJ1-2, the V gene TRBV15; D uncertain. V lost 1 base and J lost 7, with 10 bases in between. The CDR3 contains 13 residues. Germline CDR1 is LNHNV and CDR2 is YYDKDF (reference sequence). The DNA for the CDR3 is TGTGCCACCAGCAGAGTAGCAAGCGGTGGCTACACCTTC. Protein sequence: CATSRVASGGYTF.

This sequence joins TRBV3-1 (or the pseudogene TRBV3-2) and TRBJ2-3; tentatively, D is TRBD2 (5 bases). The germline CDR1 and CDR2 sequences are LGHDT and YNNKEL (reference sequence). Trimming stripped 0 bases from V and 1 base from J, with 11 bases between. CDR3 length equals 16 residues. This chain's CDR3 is CASSQERTGRTDTQYF. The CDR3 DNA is TGTGCCAGCAGCCAAGAGCGGACTGGCCGCACAGATACGCAGTATTTT.

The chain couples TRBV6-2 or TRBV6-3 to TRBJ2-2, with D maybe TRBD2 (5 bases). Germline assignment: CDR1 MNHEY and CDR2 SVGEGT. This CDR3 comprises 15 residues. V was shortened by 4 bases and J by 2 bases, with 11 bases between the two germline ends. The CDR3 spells CASSSDWKNTGELFF. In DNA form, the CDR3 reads TGTGCCAGCAGTTCGGACTGGAAAAACACCGGGGAGCTGTTTTTT.